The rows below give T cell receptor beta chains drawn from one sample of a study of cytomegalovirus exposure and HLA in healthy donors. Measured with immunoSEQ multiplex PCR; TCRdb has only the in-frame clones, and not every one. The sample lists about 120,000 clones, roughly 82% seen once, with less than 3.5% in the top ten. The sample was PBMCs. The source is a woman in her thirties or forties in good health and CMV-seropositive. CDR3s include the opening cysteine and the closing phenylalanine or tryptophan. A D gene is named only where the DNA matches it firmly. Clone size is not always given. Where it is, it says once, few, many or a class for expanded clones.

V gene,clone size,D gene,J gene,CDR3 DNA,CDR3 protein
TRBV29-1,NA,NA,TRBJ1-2,TGCAGCGTTGAAATTTCGGCAGGGCCTAACTATGGCTACACCTTC,CSVEISAGPNYGYTF
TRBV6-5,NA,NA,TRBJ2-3,TGTGCCAGCAGGGTACGCGGGATCATATCAGATACGCAGTATTTT,CASRVRGIISDTQYF
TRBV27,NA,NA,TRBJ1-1,TGTGCCAGCAGGTTATCGGAGATGGGGAACACTGAAGCTTTCTTT,CASRLSEMGNTEAFF
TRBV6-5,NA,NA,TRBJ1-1,TGTGCCAGCAGTAATAATTGGAACACTGAAGCTTTCTTT,CASSNNWNTEAFF
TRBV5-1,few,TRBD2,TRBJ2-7,TGCGCCAGCAGCGTACTAGCGGGAAGCAACGAGCAGTACTTC,CASSVLAGSNEQYF
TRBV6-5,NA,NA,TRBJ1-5,TGTGCCAGCAGTTACTCGGAGCATAGCAATCAGCCCCAGCATTTT,CASSYSEHSNQPQHF
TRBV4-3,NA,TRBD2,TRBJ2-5,TGCGCCAGCAGCCAAGATGCCTCGGGGGGAGGGGAGACCCAGTACTTC,CASSQDASGGGETQYF
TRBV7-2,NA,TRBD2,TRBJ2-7,TGTGCCAGCAGCTTAGCGGCCCTAGCGGGCTACGAGCAGTACTTC,CASSLAALAGYEQYF
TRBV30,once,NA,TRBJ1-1,TGTGCCTGGAAAAATGCGGGGGCCGGTGAAGCTTTCTTT,CAWKNAGAGEAFF
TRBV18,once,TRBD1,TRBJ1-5,TGTGCCAGCTCCCGTAATGGACAGGGGGCAGGTCAGCCCCAGCATTTT,CASSRNGQGAGQPQHF
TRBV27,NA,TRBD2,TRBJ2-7,TGTGCCAGCAGTCGGATACCCCGACTAGCCGGGTCCTACGAGCAGTACTTC,CASSRIPRLAGSYEQYF
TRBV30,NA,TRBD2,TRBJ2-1,TGTGCCGGGAGTATACTAGCGCCGACGAGCTCCTACAATGAGCAGTTCTTC,CAGSILAPTSSYNEQFF
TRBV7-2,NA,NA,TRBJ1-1,TGTGCCAGCAGCTTAGTTTGGGGCTCGAACACTGAAGCTTTCTTT,CASSLVWGSNTEAFF
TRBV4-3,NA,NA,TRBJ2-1,TGCGCCAGCAGCCAAGATGCGAGCGGAGGCTCCTACAATGAGCAGTTCTTC,CASSQDASGGSYNEQFF
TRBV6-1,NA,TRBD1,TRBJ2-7,TGTGCCAGCAGTGTTAGGGGACAGGATCCTTCCTACGAGCAGTACTTC,CASSVRGQDPSYEQYF
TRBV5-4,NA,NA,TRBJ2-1,TGTGCCAGCAGCCCAACTATGTCTCCGCGGTCTTTCAATGAGCAGTTCTTC,CASSPTMSPRSFNEQFF
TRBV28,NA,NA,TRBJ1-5,TGTGCCAGCAGTTTGGACATTCGGGTATCCAATCAGCCCCAGCATTTT,CASSLDIRVSNQPQHF
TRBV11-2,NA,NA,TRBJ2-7,TGTGCCAGCAGCTTTGGCAGGCGCACCTACGAGCAGTACTTC,CASSFGRRTYEQYF
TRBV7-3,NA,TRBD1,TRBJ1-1,TGTGCCAGCACCACCGGGACAGGGTCACTCACTGAAGCTTTCTTT,CASTTGTGSLTEAFF
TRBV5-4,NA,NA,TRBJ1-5,TGTGCCAGCAGCCATGCTTGGCCGGGTAGGGGAACCCTCAATCAGCCCCAGCATTTT,CASSHAWPGRGTLNQPQHF
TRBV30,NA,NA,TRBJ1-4,TGTGCCTGGAGGCCCAGGGCAACTAATGAAAAACTGTTTTTT,CAWRPRATNEKLFF
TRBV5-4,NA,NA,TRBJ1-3,TGTGCCAGCAGCACCGTAGGGGGAAGTAGAAACACCATATATTTT,CASSTVGGSRNTIYF
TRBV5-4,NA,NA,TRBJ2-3,TGTGCCAGCAGCTTGGCCGGGATAGGTACAGATACGCAGTATTTT,CASSLAGIGTDTQYF
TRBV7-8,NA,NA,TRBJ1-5,TGTGCCAGCAGCTTAGCGCACGGGGGAGCTCAGCCCCAGCATTTT,CASSLAHGGAQPQHF
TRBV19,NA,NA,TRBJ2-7,TGTGCCAGTAGTCCAAGGGGATCCTACGAGCAGTACTTC,CASSPRGSYEQYF
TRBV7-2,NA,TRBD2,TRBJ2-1,TGTGCCAGCAGCTTAATGGGGGGGGGCAATGAGCAGTTCTTC,CASSLMGGGNEQFF
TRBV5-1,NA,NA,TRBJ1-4,TGCGCCAGCAGACATGGACGGACTTTTAATGAAAAACTGTTTTTT,CASRHGRTFNEKLFF
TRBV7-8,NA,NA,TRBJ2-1,TGTGCCACCCAGAGGAATGAGCAGTTCTTC,CATQRNEQFF
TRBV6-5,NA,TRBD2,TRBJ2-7,TGTGCCAGCAGTTACAGACTAGCGGGAGGGTGGTACGAGCAGTACTTC,CASSYRLAGGWYEQYF
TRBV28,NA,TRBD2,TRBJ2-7,TGTGCCAGCTCCCCTATAGCCGCGGGGGTGGGGGGATACTACGAGCAGTACTTC,CASSPIAAGVGGYYEQYF
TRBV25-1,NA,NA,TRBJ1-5,TGTGCCAGCAGTGCAGGCAGGGAAAGCAATCAGCCCCAGCATTTT,CASSAGRESNQPQHF
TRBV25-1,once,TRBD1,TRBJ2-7,TGTGCTACGGTCGGGACAGAGTTCTACGAGCAGTACTTC,CATVGTEFYEQYF
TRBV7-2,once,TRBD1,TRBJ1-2,TGTGCCAGCAGCCTCCGACAGGGGGCAAATGGCTACACCTTC,CASSLRQGANGYTF
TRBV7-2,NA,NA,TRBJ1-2,TGTGCCAGCACCAACCCTAGCCGGGTTGGCTACACCTTC,CASTNPSRVGYTF
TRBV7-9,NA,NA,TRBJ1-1,TGTGCCAGCAGCTCACACATCGGGGGGAGCACTGAAGCTTTCTTT,CASSSHIGGSTEAFF
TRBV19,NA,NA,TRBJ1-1,TGTGCCAGTAGTATGGGGGGGGGACCGAACACTGAAGCTTTCTTT,CASSMGGGPNTEAFF
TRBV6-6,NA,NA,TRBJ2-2,TGTGCCAGCACAATCCATAGCGGCGGGGAGCTGTTTTTT,CASTIHSGGELFF